This T cell receptor (beta chain) was captured by sequencing in a study of blood T cell repertoires in COVID-19. Study-wide background: Some COVID-19 samples were acute and others convalescent; all came from the United States, Italy and Spain. The cDNA or gDNA used as material had been derived from T cells, B-cell-depleted T cells, or PBMCs.

In the original workflow: How many nucleated cells were present was estimated from reference gene primer amplification. TCRdb keeps only in-frame clones here, not all; method: immunoSEQ multiplex PCR. V, J and clone size reflect that table, while D and trimming were determined from the DNA. Of about 110,000 clones listed, about 90% are singletons. This CDR3 has 13 residues. Germline V lookup: CDR1 SQVTM, CDR2 ANQGSEA. The junction had 5 bases not matched to a gene; V was cut back by 6 bases and J by 3 bases. The specimen was peripheral blood. The TCR was taken from a young woman with acute or convalescent COVID-19. The chain carries TRBV29-1 and TRBJ2-7; TRBD1 matches 10 bases. Here the CDR3 DNA reads TGCAGCGTAGATGGACAGGGGGACTACGAGCAGTACTTC. Translating gives CSVDGQGDYEQYF.